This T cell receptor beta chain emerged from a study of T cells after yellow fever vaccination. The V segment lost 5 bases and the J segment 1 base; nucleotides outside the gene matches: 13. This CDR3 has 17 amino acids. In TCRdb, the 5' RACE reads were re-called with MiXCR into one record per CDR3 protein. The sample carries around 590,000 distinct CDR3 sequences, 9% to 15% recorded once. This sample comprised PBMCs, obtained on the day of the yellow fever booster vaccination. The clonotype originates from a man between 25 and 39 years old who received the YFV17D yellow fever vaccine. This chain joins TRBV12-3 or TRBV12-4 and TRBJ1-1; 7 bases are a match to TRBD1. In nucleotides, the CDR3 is TGTGCCAGCAGTCCCAGACAGGGTCGATTTGGGAACACTGAAGCTTTCTTT. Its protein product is CASSPRQGRFGNTEAFF.